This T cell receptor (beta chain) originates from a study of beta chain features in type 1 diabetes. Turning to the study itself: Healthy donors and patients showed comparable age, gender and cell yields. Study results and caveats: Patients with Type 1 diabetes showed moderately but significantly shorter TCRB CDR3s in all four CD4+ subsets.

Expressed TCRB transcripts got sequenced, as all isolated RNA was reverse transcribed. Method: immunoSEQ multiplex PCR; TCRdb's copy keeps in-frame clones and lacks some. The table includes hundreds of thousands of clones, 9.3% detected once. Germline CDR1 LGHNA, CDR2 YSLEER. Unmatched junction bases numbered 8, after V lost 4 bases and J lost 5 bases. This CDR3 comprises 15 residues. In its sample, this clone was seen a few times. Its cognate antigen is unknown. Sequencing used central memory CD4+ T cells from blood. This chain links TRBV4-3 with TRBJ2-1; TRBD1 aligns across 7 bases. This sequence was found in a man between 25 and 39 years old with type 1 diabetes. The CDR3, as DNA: TGCGCCAGCAGCCCCCAGCCCGGGACAGACAATGAGCAGTTCTTC. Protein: CASSPQPGTDNEQFF.